The T cell receptor (beta chain) described here comes from a study of T-cell reconstitution after alpha-beta-depleted transplantation in children. This clonotype was found a few times. This CDR3 has 11 amino acids. V dropped 6 bases and J dropped 5 bases, with 8 bases sitting between them. Germline values: CDR1 MNHEY, CDR2 SVGEGT. Unique molecular identifiers were used to barcode this TCRbeta library. TCRdb fed the PCR reads into MiXCR, producing one record per CDR3 protein. The profile covers 260,000 or so distinct CDR3 sequences, with around 12% appearing a single time and roughly 2.8% taken by the ten largest.

The sequenced sample was PBMCs from the stem cell graft donor, obtained from the stem cell graft. The sequence derives from a human donor who donated a stem cell graft to a child with acute lymphoblastic leukemia. This chain joins TRBV6-2 or TRBV6-3 and TRBJ2-7; D ambiguous. The DNA for the CDR3 is TGTGCCAGCAGCCGGGCGGACGAGCAGTACTTC. It translates to CASSRADEQYF.